This T cell receptor (beta chain) was observed in a study of shared clonotypes between healthy human individuals (dated by TCRdb to 2020 to 2021). Study-level background: A couple of women and a few men aged 18 to 49 years were included in the cohort. For each donor, three plates each were used for CD4 naive and CD4 memory, two plates were used for CD8 naive, and one plate was used for CD8 memory. The study deeply sequenced blood TCR repertoires of about 5 healthy adults to estimate repertoire size and the extent of clonotype sharing between individuals. To increase sequencing depth and limit assay-specific biases, TCR repertoire library preparation and sequencing were carried out by different laboratories using diverse techniques. Each donor's leukapheresis produced roughly between roughly 0.85 and 10 billion PBMCs.

A distance of 26 bases separates the germline ends of V and J, which lose 4 bases and 3 bases respectively. From its cysteine to its phenylalanine, the CDR3 spans 19 amino acids. Only the CDR3 part of the read is kept: 57 bases, read in frame from the first base. Reading the germline V gene gives CDR1 SGDLS and CDR2 YYNGEE. Regarding this clone: What antigen it recognizes has not been identified. The record has no base qualities; no much larger clone is one base away.

Here is what the overall study found, with its caveats: Higher generation probabilities were observed for clonotypes shared by all four sorted-subset donors than for non-shared clonotypes. Sampling was restricted to blood, and TCR repertoires in tissue are likely to differ from TCR repertoires in blood. Sharing across a few donors was observed for approximately 4.6% of naive CD4, 3% to 4% of naive CD8, roughly 2.3% of memory CD4, and roughly 0.43% of memory CD8 clonotypes. The small number of donors limited the genetic and exposure-history diversity represented. Even with the large sequencing depth, rarefaction of the sorted-subset datasets indicated that sequencing was incomplete. Estimated clonotype richness was generally larger for naive than for memory subsets. Pairwise subsampling indicated that sequencing depth was expected to affect the degree of clonotype sharing among donors.

Healthy HIV-negative adults with no recently reported acute infections or vaccinations were included as donors. Every donor was a Caucasian adult residing in Nashville, Tennessee, USA. Magnetic negative selection was used to enrich CD4+ T cells, after which naive cells were positively selected on CD45RA and the negative fraction became the memory subset. After blood collection by leukapheresis, PBMCs were isolated using Ficoll-Histopaque density gradient centrifugation and then cryopreserved in the vapor phase of liquid nitrogen. Analytical flow cytometry was used to check the purity and quantity of each magnetically sorted T cell population. From each sorted fraction, genomic DNA was isolated and quantified by UV absorbance on a Nanodrop 2000c. Using the deep immunoSEQ assay, TCR CDR3 regions were amplified from genomic DNA by multiplex PCR. For each cell subset, the extracted genomic DNA was distributed evenly across all wells of several immunoSEQ 96-well plates, and each plate served as one replicate. Each replicate PCR for sorted subsets received approximately 200 ng genomic DNA, equal to about 29,000 T cell genomes. Purified libraries were quantified with a Qubit 3.0 fluorometer, sized on a Bioanalyzer 2100, and re-quantified with the KAPA Library Quantification kit. Every immunoSEQ 96-well plate was sequenced on a dedicated single-read 150-cycle Illumina NextSeq 550 flow cell. In the source study's methods: Because only junctional sequences without quality scores were contained in the immunoSEQ output, filtering matching that applied to full-length reads could not be performed. To assign V/J genes and CDR3, sequences were annotated using PyIR, a Python wrapper for IgBLAST v1.9, with IMGT germline references. Reads were filtered out if the reads had weak V/J assignments (E-value above 1e-6), no CDR3, stop codons, out-of-frame junctions, or ambiguous translated residues. V3J clonotypes were defined by identical inferred V gene, J gene, and CDR3 amino acid sequence. The percentage overlap between two repertoires was calculated by dividing the number of shared unique clonotypes by the size of the smaller repertoire. Richness of each repertoire was evaluated using RTK rarefaction, the Chao1 estimator, and Recon v2.1 estimates of unobserved clonotypes. OLGA was used to compute generation probabilities for all TCRbeta clonotypes that the gDNA method yielded from a few donors. The table comes from immuneACCESS by way of TCRdb, which keeps in-frame sequences with V and J called. Part of the clones is missing from these tables; in studies checked, under half for an unresolved V gene and the rest for unknown reasons. The D gene and trimming were derived from the DNA, and the V and J assignments and clone size from that table. The sample table contains over 400,000 clones; only one count was recorded for approximately 95% of them. Around 0.066% of the sample lies in the top ten.

The sequence joins TRBV9 to TRBJ2-1; the best D guess is TRBD2, with 6 bases matching. The sample taken for sequencing was naive CD4+ T cells sorted from blood. Per the publication, the cell subset or site label means: CD45RA+ positively selected. The clonotype originates from a woman aged 30 to 39 in good health. The sequence in DNA is TGTGCCAGCAGCCTCCGCCCCAACAGACGCCTCGGGAGCTACAATGAGCAGTTCTTC. Its protein is CASSLRPNRRLGSYNEQFF.